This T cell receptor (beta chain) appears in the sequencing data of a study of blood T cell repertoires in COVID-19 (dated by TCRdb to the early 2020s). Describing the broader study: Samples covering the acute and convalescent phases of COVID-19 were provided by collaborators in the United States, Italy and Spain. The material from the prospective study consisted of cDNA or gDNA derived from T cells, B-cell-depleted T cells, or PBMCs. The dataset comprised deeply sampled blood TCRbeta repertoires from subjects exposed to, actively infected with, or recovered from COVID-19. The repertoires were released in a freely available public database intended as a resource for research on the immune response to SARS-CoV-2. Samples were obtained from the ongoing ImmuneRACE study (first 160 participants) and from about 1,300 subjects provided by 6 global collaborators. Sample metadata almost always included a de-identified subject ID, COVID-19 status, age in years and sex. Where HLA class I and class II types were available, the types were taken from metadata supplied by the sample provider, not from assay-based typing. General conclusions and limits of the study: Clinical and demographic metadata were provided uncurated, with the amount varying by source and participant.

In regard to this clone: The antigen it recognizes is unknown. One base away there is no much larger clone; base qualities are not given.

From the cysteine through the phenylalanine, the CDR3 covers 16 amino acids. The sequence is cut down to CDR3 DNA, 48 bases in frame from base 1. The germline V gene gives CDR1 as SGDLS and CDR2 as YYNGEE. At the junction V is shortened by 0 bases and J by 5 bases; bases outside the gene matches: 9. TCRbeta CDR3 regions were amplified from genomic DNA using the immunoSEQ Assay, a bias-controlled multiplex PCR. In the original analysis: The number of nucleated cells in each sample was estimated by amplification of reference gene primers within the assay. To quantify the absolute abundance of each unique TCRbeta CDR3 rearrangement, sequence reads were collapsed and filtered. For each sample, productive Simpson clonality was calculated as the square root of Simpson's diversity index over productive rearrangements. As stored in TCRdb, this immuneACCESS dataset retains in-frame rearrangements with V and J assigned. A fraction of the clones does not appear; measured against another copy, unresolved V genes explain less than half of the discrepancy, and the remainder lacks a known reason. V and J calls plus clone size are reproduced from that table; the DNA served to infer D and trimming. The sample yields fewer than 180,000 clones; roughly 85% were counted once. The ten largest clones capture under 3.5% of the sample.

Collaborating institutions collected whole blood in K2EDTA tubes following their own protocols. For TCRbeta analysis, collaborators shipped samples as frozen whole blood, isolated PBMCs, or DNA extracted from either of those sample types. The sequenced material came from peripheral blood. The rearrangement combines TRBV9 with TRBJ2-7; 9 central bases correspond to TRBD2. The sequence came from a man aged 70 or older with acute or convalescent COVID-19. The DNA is TGTGCCAGCAGCGTAGAACCGTCTAGCGGGACCCACGAGCAGTACTTC. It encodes CASSVEPSSGTHEQYF. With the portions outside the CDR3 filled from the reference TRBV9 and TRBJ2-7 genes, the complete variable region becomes DSGVTQTPKHLITATGQRVTLRCSPRSGDLSVYWYQQSLDQGLQFLIQYYNGEERAKGNILERFSAQQFPDLHSELNLSSLELGDSALYFCASSVEPSSGTHEQYFGPGTRLTVT.